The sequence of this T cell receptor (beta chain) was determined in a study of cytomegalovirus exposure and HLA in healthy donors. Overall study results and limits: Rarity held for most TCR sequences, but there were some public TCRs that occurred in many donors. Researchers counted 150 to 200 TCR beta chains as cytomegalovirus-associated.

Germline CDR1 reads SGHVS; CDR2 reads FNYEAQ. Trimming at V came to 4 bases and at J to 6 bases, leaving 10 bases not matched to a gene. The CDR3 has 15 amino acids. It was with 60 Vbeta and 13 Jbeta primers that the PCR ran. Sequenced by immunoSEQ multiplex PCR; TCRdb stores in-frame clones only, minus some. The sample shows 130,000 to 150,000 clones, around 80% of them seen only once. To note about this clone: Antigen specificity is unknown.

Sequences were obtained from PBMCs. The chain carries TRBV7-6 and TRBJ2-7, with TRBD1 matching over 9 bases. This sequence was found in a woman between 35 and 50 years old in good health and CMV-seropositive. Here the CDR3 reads CASSSVTGGTGEQYF. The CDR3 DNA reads TGTGCCAGCAGCTCCGTGACAGGGGGAACGGGCGAGCAGTACTTC. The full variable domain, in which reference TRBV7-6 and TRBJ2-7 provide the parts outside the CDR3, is GAGVSQSPRYKVTKRGQDVALRCDPISGHVSLYWYRQALGQGPEFLTYFNYEAQQDKSGLPNDRFSAERPEGSISTLTIQRTEQRDSAMYRCASSSVTGGTGEQYFGPGTRLTVT.